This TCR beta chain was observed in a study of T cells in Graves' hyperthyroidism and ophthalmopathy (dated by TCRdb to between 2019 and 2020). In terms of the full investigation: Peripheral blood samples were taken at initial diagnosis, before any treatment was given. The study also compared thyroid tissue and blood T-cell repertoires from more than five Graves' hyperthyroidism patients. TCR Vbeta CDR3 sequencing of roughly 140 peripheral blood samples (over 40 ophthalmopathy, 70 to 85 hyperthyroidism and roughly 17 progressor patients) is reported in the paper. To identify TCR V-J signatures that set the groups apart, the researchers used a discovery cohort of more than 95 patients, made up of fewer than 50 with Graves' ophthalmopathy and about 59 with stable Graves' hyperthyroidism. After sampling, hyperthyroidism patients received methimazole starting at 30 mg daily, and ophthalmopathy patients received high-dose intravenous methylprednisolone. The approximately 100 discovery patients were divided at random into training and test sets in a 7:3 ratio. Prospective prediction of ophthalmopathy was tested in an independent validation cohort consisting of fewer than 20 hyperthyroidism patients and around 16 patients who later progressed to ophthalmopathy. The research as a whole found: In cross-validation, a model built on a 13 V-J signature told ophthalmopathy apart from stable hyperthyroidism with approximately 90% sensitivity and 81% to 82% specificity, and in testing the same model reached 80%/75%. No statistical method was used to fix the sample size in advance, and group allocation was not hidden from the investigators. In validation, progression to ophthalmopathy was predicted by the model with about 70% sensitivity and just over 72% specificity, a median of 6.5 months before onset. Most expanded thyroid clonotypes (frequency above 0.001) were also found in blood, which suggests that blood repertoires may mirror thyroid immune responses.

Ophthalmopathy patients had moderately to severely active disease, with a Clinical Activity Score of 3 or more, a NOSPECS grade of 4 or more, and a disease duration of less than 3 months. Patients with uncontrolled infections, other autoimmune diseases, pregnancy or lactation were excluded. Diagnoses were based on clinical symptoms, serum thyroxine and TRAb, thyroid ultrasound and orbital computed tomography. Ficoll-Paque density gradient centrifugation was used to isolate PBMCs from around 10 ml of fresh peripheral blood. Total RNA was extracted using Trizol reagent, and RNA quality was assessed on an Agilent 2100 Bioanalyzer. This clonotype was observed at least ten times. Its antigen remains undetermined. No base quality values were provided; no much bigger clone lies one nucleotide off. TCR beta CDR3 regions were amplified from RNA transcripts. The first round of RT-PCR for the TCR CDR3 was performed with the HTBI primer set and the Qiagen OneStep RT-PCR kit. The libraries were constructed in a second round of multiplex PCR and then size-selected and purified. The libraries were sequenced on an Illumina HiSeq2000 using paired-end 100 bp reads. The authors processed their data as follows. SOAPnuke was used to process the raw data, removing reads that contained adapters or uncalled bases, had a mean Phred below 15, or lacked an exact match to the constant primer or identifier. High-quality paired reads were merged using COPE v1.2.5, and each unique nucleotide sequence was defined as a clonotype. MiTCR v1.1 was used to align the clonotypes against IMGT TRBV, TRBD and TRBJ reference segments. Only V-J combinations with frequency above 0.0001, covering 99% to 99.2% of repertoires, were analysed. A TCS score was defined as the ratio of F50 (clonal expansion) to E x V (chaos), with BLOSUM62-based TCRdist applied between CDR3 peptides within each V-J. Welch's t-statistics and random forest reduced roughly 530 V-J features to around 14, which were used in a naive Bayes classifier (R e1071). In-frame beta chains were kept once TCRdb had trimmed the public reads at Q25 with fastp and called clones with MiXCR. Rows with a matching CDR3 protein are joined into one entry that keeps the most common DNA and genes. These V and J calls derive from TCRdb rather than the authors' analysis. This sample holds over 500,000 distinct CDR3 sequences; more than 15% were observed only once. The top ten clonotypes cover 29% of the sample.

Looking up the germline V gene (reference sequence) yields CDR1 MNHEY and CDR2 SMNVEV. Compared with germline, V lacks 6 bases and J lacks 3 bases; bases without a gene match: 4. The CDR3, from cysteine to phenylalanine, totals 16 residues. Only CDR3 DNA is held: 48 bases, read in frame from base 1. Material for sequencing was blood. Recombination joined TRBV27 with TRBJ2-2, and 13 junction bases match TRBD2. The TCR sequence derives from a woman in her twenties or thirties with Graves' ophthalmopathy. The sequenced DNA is TGTGCCAGCAGCGGACTAGCGGGAGAGCACACCGGGGAGCTGTTTTTT. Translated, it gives CASSGLAGEHTGELFF.